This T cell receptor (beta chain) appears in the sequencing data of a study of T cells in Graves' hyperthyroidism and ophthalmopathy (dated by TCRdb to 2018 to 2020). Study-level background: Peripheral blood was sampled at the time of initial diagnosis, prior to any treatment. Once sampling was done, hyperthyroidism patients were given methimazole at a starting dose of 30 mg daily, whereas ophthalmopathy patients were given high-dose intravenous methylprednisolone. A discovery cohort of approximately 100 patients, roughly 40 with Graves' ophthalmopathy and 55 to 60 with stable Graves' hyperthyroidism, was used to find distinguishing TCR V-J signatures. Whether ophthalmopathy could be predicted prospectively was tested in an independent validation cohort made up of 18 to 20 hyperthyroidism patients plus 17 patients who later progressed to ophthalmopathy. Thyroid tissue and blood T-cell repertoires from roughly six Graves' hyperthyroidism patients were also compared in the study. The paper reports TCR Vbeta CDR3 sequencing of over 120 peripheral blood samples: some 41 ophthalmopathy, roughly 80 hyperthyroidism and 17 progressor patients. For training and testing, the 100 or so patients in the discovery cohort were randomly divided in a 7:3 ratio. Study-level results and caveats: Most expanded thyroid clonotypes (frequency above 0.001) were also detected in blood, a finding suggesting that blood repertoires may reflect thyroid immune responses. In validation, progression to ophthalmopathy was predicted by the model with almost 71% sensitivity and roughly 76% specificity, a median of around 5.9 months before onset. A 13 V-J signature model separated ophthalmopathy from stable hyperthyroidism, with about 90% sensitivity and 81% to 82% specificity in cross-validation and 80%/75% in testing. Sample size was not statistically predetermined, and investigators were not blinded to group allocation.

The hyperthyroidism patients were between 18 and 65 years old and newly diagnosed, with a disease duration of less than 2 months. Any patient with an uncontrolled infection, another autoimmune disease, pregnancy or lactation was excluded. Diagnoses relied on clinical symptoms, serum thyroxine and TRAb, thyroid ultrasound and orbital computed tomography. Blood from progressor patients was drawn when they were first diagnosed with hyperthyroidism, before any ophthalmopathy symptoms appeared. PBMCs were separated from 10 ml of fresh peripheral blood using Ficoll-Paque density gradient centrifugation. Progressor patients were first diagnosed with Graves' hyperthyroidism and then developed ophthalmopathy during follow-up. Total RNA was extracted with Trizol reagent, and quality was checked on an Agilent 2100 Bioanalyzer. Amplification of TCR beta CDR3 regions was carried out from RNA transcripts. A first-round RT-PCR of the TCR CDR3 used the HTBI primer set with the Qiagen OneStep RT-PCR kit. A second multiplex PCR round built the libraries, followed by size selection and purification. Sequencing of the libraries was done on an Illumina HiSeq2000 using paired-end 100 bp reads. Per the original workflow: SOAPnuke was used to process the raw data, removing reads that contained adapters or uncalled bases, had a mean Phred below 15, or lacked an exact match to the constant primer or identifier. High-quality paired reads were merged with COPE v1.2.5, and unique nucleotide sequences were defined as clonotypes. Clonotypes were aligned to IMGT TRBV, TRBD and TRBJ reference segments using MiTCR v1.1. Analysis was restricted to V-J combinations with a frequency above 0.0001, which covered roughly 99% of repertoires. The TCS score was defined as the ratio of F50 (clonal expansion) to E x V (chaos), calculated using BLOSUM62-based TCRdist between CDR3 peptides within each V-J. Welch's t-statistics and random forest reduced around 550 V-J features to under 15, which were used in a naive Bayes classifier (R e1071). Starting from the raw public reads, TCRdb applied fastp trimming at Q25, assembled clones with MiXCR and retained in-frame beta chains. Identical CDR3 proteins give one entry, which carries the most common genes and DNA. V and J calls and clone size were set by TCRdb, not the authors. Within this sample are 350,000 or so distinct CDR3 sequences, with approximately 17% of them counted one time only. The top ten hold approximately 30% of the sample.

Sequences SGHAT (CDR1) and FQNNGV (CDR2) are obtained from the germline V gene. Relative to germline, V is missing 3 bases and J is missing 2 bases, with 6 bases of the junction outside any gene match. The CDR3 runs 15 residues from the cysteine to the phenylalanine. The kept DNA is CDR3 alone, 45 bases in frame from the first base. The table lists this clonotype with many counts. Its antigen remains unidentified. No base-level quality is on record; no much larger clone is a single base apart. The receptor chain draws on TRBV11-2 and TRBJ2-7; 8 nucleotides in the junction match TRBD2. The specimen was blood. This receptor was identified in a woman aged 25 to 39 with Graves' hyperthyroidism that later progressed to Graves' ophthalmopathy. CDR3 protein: CASSFGAGGAYEQYF. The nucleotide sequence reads TGTGCCAGCAGCTTCGGCGCGGGAGGCGCCTACGAGCAGTACTTC. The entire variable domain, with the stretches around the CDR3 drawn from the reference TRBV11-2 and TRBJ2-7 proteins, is EAGVAQSPRYKIIEKRQSVAFWCNPISGHATLYWYQQILGQGPKLLIQFQNNGVVDDSQLPKDRFSAERLKGVDSTLKIQPAKLEDSAVYLCASSFGAGGAYEQYFGPGTRLTVT.